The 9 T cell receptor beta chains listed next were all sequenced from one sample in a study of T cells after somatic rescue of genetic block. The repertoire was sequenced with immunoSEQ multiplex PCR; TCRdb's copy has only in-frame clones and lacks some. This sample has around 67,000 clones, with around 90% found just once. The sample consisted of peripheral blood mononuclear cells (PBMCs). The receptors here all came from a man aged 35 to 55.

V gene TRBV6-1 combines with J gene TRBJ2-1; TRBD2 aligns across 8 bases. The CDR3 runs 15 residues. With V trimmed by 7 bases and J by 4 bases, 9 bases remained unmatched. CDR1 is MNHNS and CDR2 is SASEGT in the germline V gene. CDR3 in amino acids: CASIALAGRYNEQFF. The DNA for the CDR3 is TGTGCCAGCATCGCGTTAGCGGGAAGGTACAATGAGCAGTTCTTC.

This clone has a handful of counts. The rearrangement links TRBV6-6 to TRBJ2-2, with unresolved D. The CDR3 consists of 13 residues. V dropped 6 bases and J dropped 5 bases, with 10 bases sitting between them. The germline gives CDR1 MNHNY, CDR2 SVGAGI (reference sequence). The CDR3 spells CASSQTPTGELFF. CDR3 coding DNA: TGTGCCAGCAGCCAAACTCCTACCGGGGAGCTGTTTTTT.

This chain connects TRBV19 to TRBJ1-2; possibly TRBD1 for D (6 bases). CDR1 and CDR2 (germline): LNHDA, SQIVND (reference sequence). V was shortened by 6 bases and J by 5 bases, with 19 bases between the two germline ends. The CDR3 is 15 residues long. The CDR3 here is CASSPGWGPDYGYTF. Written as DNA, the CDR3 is TGTGCCAGTAGCCCCGGGTGGGGGCCGGATTATGGCTACACCTTC.

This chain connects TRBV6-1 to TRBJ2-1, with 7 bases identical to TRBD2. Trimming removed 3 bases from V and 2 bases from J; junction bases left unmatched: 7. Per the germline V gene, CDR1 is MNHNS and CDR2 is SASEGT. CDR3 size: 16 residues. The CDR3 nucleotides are TGTGCCAGCAGTGATTTAGGGGAGGGAACCTACAATGAGCAGTTCTTC. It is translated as CASSDLGEGTYNEQFF.

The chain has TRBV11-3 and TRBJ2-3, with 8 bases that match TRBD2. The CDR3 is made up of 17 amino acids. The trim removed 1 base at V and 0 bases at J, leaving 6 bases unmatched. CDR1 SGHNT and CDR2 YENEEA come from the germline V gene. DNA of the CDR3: TGTGCCAGCAGCTTAGGTTTGTCTAGCGGGAGCACAGATACGCAGTATTTT. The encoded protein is CASSLGLSSGSTDTQYF.

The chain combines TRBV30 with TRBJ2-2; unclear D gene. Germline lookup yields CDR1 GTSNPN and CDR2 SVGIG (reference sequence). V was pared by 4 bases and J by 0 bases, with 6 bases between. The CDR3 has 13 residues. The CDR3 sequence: CAWTPANTGELFF. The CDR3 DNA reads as TGTGCCTGGACGCCAGCGAACACCGGGGAGCTGTTTTTT.

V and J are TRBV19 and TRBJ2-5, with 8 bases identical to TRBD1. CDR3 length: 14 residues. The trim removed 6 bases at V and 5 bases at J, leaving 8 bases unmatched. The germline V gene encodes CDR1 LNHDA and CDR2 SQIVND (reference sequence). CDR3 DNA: TGTGCCAGTAGCCCAGGGGGCGGAGGGGAGACCCAGTACTTC. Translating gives CASSPGGGGETQYF. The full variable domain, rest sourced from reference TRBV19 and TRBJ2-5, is DGGITQSPKYLFRKEGQNVTLSCEQNLNHDAMYWYRQDPGQGLRLIYYSQIVNDFQKGDIAEGYSVSREKKESFPLTVTSAQKNPTAFYLCASSPGGGGETQYFGPGTRLLVL.

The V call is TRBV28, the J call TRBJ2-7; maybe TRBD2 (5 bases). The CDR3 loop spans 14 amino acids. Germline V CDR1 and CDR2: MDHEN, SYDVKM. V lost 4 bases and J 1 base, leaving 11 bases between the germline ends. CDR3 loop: CASSWRRKSYEQYF. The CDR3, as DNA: TGTGCCAGCAGTTGGAGGCGAAAATCCTACGAGCAGTACTTC.

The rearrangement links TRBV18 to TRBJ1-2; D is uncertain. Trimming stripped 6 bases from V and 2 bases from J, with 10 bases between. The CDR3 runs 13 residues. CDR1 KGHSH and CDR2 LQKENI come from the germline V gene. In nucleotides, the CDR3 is TGTGCCAGCTCGCCCGGACTCAACTATGGCTACACCTTC. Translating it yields CASSPGLNYGYTF.